This entry lists 24 T cell receptor beta chains sequenced from one sample in a study of PD-L1 blockade in urothelial cancer. Time point reported: peripheral blood 6 weeks after treatment start. Produced via immunoSEQ multiplex PCR; TCRdb's table is partial and in-frame only. This sample has around 45,000 clones, with approximately 83% found just once. This material consisted of PBMCs, taken around atezolizumab (anti-PD-L1) treatment. These receptors were obtained from a man in his fifties or sixties with urothelial cancer.

This rearrangement joins TRBV6-6 to TRBJ2-5, with no clear D. The CDR3 covers 15 residues. Germline V gives CDR1 MNHNY, CDR2 SVGAGI (reference sequence). The ends were cut back, 0 bases at V and 7 bases at J, with 15 bases in the middle. CDR3 loop: CASSYSTSGFGTQYF. The CDR3 nucleotides are TGTGCCAGCAGTTACTCGACCTCGGGTTTTGGGACCCAGTACTTC.

CDR3 residues: CASSHSQGPSYEQYF. CDR3 in DNA: TGTGCCAGCAGTCATTCCCAGGGCCCTTCCTACGAGCAGTACTTC. V and J are TRBV11-2 and TRBJ2-7; TRBD1 might be the D (5 bases). The CDR3 contains 15 residues. Trimming pared 6 bases from V and 1 base from J, leaving 16 bases between. Germline assignment: CDR1 SGHAT and CDR2 FQNNGV.

The V gene is TRBV4-1, the J gene TRBJ1-2; no definite D call. Germline lookup yields CDR1 MGHRA and CDR2 YSYEKL. V dropped 1 base and J dropped 1 base, with 13 bases sitting between them. The CDR3 runs to 16 residues. The CDR3 DNA reads as TGCGCCAGCAGCCAAGGGCAAACCTTTTTTAACTATGGCTACACCTTC. Its translation is CASSQGQTFFNYGYTF.

This clone was seen a single time. This rearrangement joins TRBV27 to TRBJ2-7; 12 positions match TRBD2. Germline CDR1 is MNHEY and CDR2 is SMNVEV (reference sequence). J was trimmed by 4 bases and V by 6 bases; bases with no gene match: 7. This CDR3 is 15 amino acids long. In nucleotides, the CDR3 is TGTGCCAGCAGGCCCAGACTAGCGGGGGTTTACGAGCAGTACTTC. Amino acid sequence: CASRPRLAGVYEQYF.

CDR3 sequence reads: CASSLVDRESYEQYF. CDR3 nucleotide sequence: TGTGCCAGCAGCTTAGTCGACAGGGAGTCCTACGAGCAGTACTTC. The V gene is TRBV7-8, the J gene TRBJ2-7; 7 bases align to TRBD1. Germline V gene data show CDR1 as SGHVS and CDR2 as FQNEAQ. V lost 1 base to trimming and J lost 1 base; unmatched junction nucleotides: 4. The CDR3 has 15 residues.

The rearrangement links TRBV7-8 to TRBJ2-7; TRBD1 aligns across 9 bases. This CDR3 is built from 14 residues. CDR1 is SGHVS, CDR2 FQNEAQ, per germline. The trim removed 3 bases at V and 3 bases at J, leaving 3 bases unmatched. The DNA for the CDR3 is TGTGCCAGCAGCTTGGGACAGGGAGGCTACGAGCAGTACTTC. Translation gives CASSLGQGGYEQYF. Supplemented by reference TRBV7-8 and TRBJ2-7, the full variable domain reads GAGVSQSPRYKVAKRGQDVALRCDPISGHVSLFWYQQALGQGPEFLTYFQNEAQLDKSGLPSDRFFAERPEGSVSTLKIQRTQQEDSAVYLCASSLGQGGYEQYFGPGTRLTVT.

This chain links TRBV7-2 with TRBJ2-3; perhaps TRBD2 as D (5 bases). Trimming left V 5 bases short and J 0 bases short, with 15 bases between. The CDR3 runs 16 residues. Looked up from germline, CDR1 is SGHTA and CDR2 is FQGNSA. CDR3 in amino acids: CASSTVSGTSTDTQYF. CDR3 nucleotide sequence: TGTGCCAGCAGCACCGTCAGCGGCACTAGCACAGATACGCAGTATTTT.

The chain employs TRBV7-2 and TRBJ2-7; D may be TRBD2 (6 bases). Germline assignment: CDR1 SGHTA and CDR2 FQGNSA. The CDR3 covers 14 residues. Trimming removed 1 base from V and 9 bases from J, with 16 bases in between. CDR3 residues: CASSLGRHQAGQYF. The CDR3 DNA reads TGTGCCAGCAGCTTAGGGCGCCATCAAGCGGGGCAGTACTTC. Combining the CDR3 with reference TRBV7-2 and TRBJ2-7 gives the whole variable domain GAGVSQSPSNKVTEKGKDVELRCDPISGHTALYWYRQSLGQGLEFLIYFQGNSAPDKSGLPSDRFSAERTGGSVSTLTIQRTQQEDSAVYLCASSLGRHQAGQYFGPGTRLTVT.

The V and J genes are TRBV5-5 and TRBJ2-4, with D tentatively TRBD2 (6 bases). The CDR3 runs 15 residues. V was pared by 4 bases and J by 3 bases, with 14 bases between. Per germline, CDR1 SGHKS and CDR2 YYEKEE (reference sequence). Written as DNA, the CDR3 is TGTGCCAGCAGCAGGGATCCGGGGGACAAAAACATTCAGTACTTC. As protein: CASSRDPGDKNIQYF.

This chain connects TRBV9 to TRBJ2-5; the match to TRBD2 covers 13 bases. Germline V gives CDR1 SGDLS, CDR2 YYNGEE. Trimming removed 4 bases from V and 0 bases from J; junction bases left unmatched: 9. CDR3 size: 18 residues. The CDR3 DNA reads as TGTGCCAGCAGCCCACGGACTAGCGGGGGATCGTACCAAGAGACCCAGTACTTC. Translated, it gives CASSPRTSGGSYQETQYF.

The gene calls are TRBV4-1 and TRBJ2-3, with no clear D. Looked up from germline, CDR1 is MGHRA and CDR2 is YSYEKL. The CDR3 sequence is 13 residues long. Between the trimmed V and J ends, which lost 0 bases and 6 bases, there was a span of 7 bases. The CDR3 is CASSQENEDTQYF. In DNA form, the CDR3 reads TGCGCCAGCAGCCAAGAAAATGAGGATACGCAGTATTTT.

The J gene is TRBJ2-7, the V gene TRBV5-8; D is possibly TRBD1 (6 bases). V was trimmed by 4 bases and J by 6 bases, leaving 11 bases between them. Per the germline V gene, CDR1 is SGHTS and CDR2 is YDEGEE. CDR3 length equals 12 residues. The CDR3: CASSPSRGEQYF. Here the CDR3 DNA reads TGTGCCAGCAGCCCTAGCAGGGGCGAGCAGTACTTC.

This chain links TRBV5-3 with TRBJ1-5; D perhaps matches TRBD1 (6 bases). TRBV5-3 belongs to the ORF category, with a function that is uncertain. Trimming stripped 1 base from V and 5 bases from J, with 10 bases between. This CDR3 comprises 14 residues. The CDR3 reads CARSLWGLDQPQHF. The CDR3, as DNA: TGTGCCAGAAGCTTGTGGGGGCTCGATCAGCCCCAGCATTTT.

This rearrangement joins TRBV5-1 to TRBJ2-4; 7 nucleotides agree with TRBD2. Germline-derived CDR1 and CDR2 are SGHRS and YFSETQ. The V segment lost 4 bases and the J segment 2 bases; nucleotides outside the gene matches: 9. The CDR3 extends over 16 amino acids. CDR3 nucleotide sequence: TGCGCCAGCAGCCCCGTTTGGGGGGGGACCAAAAACATTCAGTACTTC. The encoded protein is CASSPVWGGTKNIQYF.

J is TRBJ2-5 and V is TRBV10-2; 9 bases line up with TRBD2. J gave up 4 bases and V 3 bases, and 12 bases lay outside the gene matches. The CDR3 is 17 amino acids. The V gene's germline CDR1 is WSHSY and CDR2 SAAADI. The CDR3 DNA is TGCGCCAGCAGTGAAGTGGGGGTTAGCGGGGGTCCAGAGACCCAGTACTTC. Amino acids: CASSEVGVSGGPETQYF.

This chain uses TRBV19 with TRBJ1-1, with 7 bases matching TRBD1. Germline CDR1 LNHDA, CDR2 SQIVND (reference sequence). The CDR3 is 15 residues long. V lost 8 bases and J lost 3; bases outside the gene matches: 12. The CDR3 region is CASLDRAAGDTEAFF. The CDR3, as DNA: TGTGCCAGTCTCGACAGGGCAGCGGGGGACACTGAAGCTTTCTTT.

The rearrangement links TRBV5-1 to TRBJ1-5; D is unresolved. V lost 1 base and J 6 bases, leaving 8 bases between the germline ends. The CDR3 consists of 13 residues. Per the germline V gene, CDR1 is SGHRS and CDR2 is YFSETQ. The CDR3 loop reads CASSLTAGQPQHF. CDR3 in DNA: TGCGCCAGCAGCTTGACAGCCGGTCAGCCCCAGCATTTT.

This chain uses TRBV28 with TRBJ2-3; TRBD2 matches at 9 bases. This CDR3 has 16 amino acids. CDR1 and CDR2 from the germline V gene are MDHEN and SYDVKM. The V segment lost 3 bases and the J segment 4 bases; nucleotides outside the gene matches: 8. The CDR3 region is CASSLVAGGQSDTQYF. The CDR3 nucleotides read TGTGCCAGCAGTTTGGTGGCGGGGGGGCAATCAGATACGCAGTATTTT.

V is TRBV18 and J is TRBJ2-1; D might be TRBD1 (6 bases). The CDR3 is made up of 16 amino acids. Per the germline V gene, CDR1 is KGHSH and CDR2 is LQKENI. V lost 3 bases to trimming and J lost 1 base, with 13 bases between them. DNA for the CDR3: TGTGCCAGCTCACCTTCCTGGACAGCGTCCTACAATGAGCAGTTCTTC. As protein: CASSPSWTASYNEQFF.

The chain employs TRBV9 and TRBJ1-4; no clear D gene. The germline V gene encodes CDR1 SGDLS and CDR2 YYNGEE. The CDR3 covers 16 residues. The V end was cut by 2 bases, the J end by 3 bases, with 14 bases between. CDR3 DNA sequence: TGTGCCAGCAGCGTTAGACGACCAGGATCTAATGAAAAACTGTTTTTT. Protein product: CASSVRRPGSNEKLFF.

The count of this clone is one. The chain recombines TRBV2 with TRBJ1-2; TRBD1 aligns across 10 bases. V was clipped by 4 bases and J by 4 bases; unmatched bases: 0. Germline V gives CDR1 SNHLY, CDR2 FYNNEI. This CDR3 spans 13 amino acids. CDR3: CASSGTGGYGYTF. The CDR3 coding sequence is TGTGCCAGCAGTGGGACAGGGGGCTATGGCTACACCTTC.

The gene calls are TRBV19 and TRBJ1-4, with 8 positions matching TRBD1. V lost 3 bases to trimming and J lost 2 bases; unmatched junction nucleotides: 2. There are 15 residues in the CDR3. Germline CDR1 and CDR2: LNHDA and SQIVND (reference sequence). The CDR3 spells CASSMQGATNEKLFF. The CDR3 DNA reads TGTGCCAGTAGTATGCAGGGGGCGACTAATGAAAAACTGTTTTTT. The full variable domain, rest sourced from reference TRBV19 and TRBJ1-4, is DGGITQSPKYLFRKEGQNVTLSCEQNLNHDAMYWYRQDPGQGLRLIYYSQIVNDFQKGDIAEGYSVSREKKESFPLTVTSAQKNPTAFYLCASSMQGATNEKLFFGSGTQLSVL.

A single count supports this clone. This chain links TRBV30 with TRBJ1-1; D is uncertain. Germline CDR1 is GTSNPN and CDR2 is SVGIG (reference sequence). V was cut by 0 bases and J by 1 base, with 6 bases left in between. The CDR3 consists of 13 residues. Here the CDR3 reads CAWSVGGNTEAFF. For the CDR3, the DNA is TGTGCCTGGAGTGTAGGCGGGAACACTGAAGCTTTCTTT. Full variable domain (remainder filled in from reference TRBV30 and TRBJ1-1): SQTIHQWPATLVQPVGSPLSLECTVEGTSNPNLYWYRQAAGRGLQLLFYSVGIGQISSEVPQNLSASRPQDRQFILSSKKLLLSDSGFYLCAWSVGGNTEAFFGQGTRLTVV.

This rearrangement joins TRBV7-9 to TRBJ2-5; TRBD2 aligns across 10 bases. CDR1 is SEHNR, CDR2 FQNEAQ, per germline (reference sequence). The ends lost 1 base at V and 4 bases at J; junction bases unmatched: 6. This CDR3 is 16 amino acids long. DNA for the CDR3: TGTGCCAGCAGCTTAGGCAGCGGGGGGGCCCCAGAGACCCAGTACTTC. Its protein product is CASSLGSGGAPETQYF.